This T cell receptor (beta chain) stems from a study of human T cells and chemical hapten exposure. Study background: DPC at 0.01% went onto the upper back in patch tests, read at 6 days.

V was clipped by 2 bases and J by 8 bases, with 15 bases between them. This CDR3 has 14 residues. CDR1 and CDR2 (germline): MNHNY, SVGAGI (reference sequence). TCRdb ran MiXCR on the RACE reads and lists one entry per CDR3 protein. The repertoire holds about 62,000 distinct CDR3 sequences, 6.5% to 8.5% seen once, with more than 1.5% in the top ten. Time point here: pre-sensitization, week 0. This sample's treatment: therapeutic diphenylcyclopropenone sensitization with weekly scalp DPC. Alopecia patients deemed DPC-suitable, aged 18 to 70, excluding pregnancy. This clonotype was observed at least ten times. What it recognizes is unknown. The study, taken as a whole, reports: DPC sensitization produced no change in TCRs with frequency above 1 in 1000.

The source is a woman in her 30s with alopecia areata. Some clones in this sample may be carry-over from other donors' samples. V and J are TRBV6-6 and TRBJ1-2; maybe TRBD1 (5 bases). The material sequenced was whole blood, taken in connection with sensitization to the hapten diphenylcyclopropenone (DPC). The CDR3 region is CASSYLDRGSGYTF. The CDR3 DNA reads as TGTGCCAGCAGTTACCTAGACAGAGGGTCCGGCTACACCTTC.